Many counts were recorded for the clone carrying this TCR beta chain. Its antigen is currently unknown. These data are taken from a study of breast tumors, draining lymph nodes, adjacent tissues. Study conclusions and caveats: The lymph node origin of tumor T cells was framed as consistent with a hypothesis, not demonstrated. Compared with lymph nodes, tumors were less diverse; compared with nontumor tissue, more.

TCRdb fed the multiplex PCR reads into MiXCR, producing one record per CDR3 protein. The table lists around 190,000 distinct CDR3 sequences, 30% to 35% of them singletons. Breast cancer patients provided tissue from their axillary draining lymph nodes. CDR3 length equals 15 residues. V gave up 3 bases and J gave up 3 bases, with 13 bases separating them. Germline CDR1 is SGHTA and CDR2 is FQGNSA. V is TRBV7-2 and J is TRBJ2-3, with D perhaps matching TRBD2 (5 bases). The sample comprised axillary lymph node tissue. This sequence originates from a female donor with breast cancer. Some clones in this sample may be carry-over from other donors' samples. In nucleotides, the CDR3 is TGTGCCAGCAGCTTGGGCGGGCCTTTGACAGATACGCAGTATTTT. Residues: CASSLGGPLTDTQYF. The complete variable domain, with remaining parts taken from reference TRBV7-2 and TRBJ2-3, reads GAGVSQSPSNKVTEKGKDVELRCDPISGHTALYWYRQSLGQGLEFLIYFQGNSAPDKSGLPSDRFSAERTGGSVSTLTIQRTQQEDSAVYLCASSLGGPLTDTQYFGPGTRLTVL.